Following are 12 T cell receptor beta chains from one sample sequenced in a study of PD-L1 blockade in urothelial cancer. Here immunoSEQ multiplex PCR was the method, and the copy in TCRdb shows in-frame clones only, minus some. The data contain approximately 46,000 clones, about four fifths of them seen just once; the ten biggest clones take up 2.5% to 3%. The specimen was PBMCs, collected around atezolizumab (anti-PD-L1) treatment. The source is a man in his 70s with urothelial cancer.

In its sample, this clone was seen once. The chain's CDR3 is CASSSLSGNTEAFF. Written as DNA, the CDR3 is TGTGCCAGCAGCTCCCTCTCCGGGAACACTGAAGCTTTCTTT. This chain links TRBV5-6 with TRBJ1-1; D ambiguous. There are 14 residues in the CDR3. Germline-derived CDR1 and CDR2 are SGHDT and YYEEEE. Between the trimmed V and J ends, which lost 3 bases and 1 base, there was a span of 10 bases.

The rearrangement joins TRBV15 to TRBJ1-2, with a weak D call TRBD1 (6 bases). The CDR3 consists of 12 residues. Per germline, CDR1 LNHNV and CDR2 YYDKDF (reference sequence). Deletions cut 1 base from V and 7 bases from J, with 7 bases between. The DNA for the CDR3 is TGTGCCACCAGCAGAGTGACAGGTGGCTACACCTTC. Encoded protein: CATSRVTGGYTF. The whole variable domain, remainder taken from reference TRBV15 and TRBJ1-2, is DAMVIQNPRYQVTQFGKPVTLSCSQTLNHNVMYWYQQKSSQAPKLLFHYYDKDFNNEADTPDNFQSRRPNTSFCFLDIRSPGLGDTAMYLCATSRVTGGYTFGSGTRLTVV.

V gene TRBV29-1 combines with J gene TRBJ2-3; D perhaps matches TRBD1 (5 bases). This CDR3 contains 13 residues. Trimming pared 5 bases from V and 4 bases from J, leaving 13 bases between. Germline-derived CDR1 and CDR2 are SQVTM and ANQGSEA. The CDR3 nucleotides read TGCAGCGTTCTCCAGGGCGGTTCAGATACGCAGTATTTT. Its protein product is CSVLQGGSDTQYF.

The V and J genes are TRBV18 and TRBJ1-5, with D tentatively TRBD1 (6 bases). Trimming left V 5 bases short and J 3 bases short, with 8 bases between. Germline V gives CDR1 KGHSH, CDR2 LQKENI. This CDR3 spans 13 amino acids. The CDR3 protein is CASSKGVNQPQHF. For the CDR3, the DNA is TGTGCCAGCTCAAAGGGGGTCAATCAGCCCCAGCATTTT.

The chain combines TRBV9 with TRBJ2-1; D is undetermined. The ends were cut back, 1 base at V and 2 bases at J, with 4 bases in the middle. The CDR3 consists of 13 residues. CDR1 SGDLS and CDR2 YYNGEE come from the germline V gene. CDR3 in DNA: TGTGCCAGCAGCGTATCAGCCTACAATGAGCAGTTCTTC. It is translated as CASSVSAYNEQFF.

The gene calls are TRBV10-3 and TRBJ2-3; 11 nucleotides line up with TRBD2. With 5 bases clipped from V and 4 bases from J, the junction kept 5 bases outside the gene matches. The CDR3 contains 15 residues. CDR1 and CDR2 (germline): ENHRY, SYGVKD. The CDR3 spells CAISSGLAGPDTQYF. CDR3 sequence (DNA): TGTGCCATCAGTTCTGGACTAGCGGGCCCAGATACGCAGTATTTT.

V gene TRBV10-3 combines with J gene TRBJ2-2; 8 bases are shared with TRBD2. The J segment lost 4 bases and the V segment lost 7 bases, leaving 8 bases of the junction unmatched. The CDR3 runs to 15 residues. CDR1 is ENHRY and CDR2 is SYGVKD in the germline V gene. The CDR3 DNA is TGTGCCATCAAAAACAGCGGGAGCATCACCGGGGAGCTGTTTTTT. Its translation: CAIKNSGSITGELFF.

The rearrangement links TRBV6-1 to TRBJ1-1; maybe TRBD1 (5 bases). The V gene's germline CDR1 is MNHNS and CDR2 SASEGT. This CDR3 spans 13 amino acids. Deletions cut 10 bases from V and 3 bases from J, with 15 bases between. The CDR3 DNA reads TGTGCCACTGAGGGACTTTCGTACACTGAAGCTTTCTTT. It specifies CATEGLSYTEAFF.

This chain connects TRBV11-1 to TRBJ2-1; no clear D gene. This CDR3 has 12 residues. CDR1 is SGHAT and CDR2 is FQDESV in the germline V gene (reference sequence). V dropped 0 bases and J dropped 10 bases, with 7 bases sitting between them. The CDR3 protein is CASSLAVPEQFF. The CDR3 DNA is TGTGCCAGCAGCTTAGCCGTTCCCGAGCAGTTCTTC.

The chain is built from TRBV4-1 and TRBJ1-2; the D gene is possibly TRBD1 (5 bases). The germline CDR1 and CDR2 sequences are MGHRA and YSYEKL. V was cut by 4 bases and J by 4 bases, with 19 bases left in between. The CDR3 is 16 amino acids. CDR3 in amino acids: CASSLGHLKGPYGYTF. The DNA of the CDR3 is TGCGCCAGCAGCCTTGGACACCTTAAGGGCCCCTATGGCTACACCTTC.

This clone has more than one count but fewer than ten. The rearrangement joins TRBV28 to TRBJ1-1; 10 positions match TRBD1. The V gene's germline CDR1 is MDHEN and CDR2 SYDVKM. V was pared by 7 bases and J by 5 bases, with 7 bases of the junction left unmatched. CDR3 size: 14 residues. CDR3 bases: TGTGCCAGCACCATCCGGACAGGGGGGACTGAAGCTTTCTTT. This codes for CASTIRTGGTEAFF.

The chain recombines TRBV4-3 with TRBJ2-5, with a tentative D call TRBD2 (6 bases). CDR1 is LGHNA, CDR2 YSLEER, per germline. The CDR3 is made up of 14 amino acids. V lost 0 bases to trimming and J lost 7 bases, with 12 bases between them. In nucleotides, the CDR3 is TGCGCCAGCAGCCAAGACCCCGCCGGGGGGACCCAGTACTTC. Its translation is CASSQDPAGGTQYF.